These 18 T cell receptor beta chains originate from one sample sequenced in a study of cytomegalovirus exposure and HLA in healthy donors. The study ran its PCR with 60 Vbeta and 13 Jbeta primers. Using immunoSEQ multiplex PCR, the repertoire was profiled, and TCRdb retains in-frame clones only, with some absent. Among about 170,000 clones, over 65% were seen once, and the ten largest hold approximately 0.76%. Sequencing was carried out using PBMCs. Receptors were obtained from a female donor in good health and CMV-seronegative.

The chain is built from TRBV7-9 and TRBJ2-2, with unresolved D. V lost 2 bases and J lost 8, with 12 bases in between. CDR3 size: 14 residues. The germline V gene encodes CDR1 SEHNR and CDR2 FQNEAQ (reference sequence). CDR3: CASSLLASGGELFF. In DNA form, the CDR3 reads TGTGCCAGCAGCTTATTGGCTAGTGGAGGGGAGCTGTTTTTT. The full variable domain, completed using reference TRBV7-9 and TRBJ2-2, is DTGVSQNPRHKITKRGQNVTFRCDPISEHNRLYWYRQTLGQGPEFLTYFQNEAQLEKSRLLSDRFSAERPKGSFSTLEIQRTEQGDSAMYLCASSLLASGGELFFGEGSRLTVL.

In this sample, this clone turned up once. The chain employs TRBV6-5 and TRBJ1-1; D not certain. The CDR3 is made up of 15 amino acids. Germline V gene data show CDR1 as MNHEY and CDR2 as SVGAGI. The ends were cut back, 4 bases at V and 2 bases at J, with 14 bases in the middle. Written as DNA, the CDR3 is TGTGCCAGCAGTTTTACCGGGCGGGCCAACACTGAAGCTTTCTTT. Its translation: CASSFTGRANTEAFF.

V is TRBV7-3 and J is TRBJ1-6; weak D call: TRBD1 (6 bases). Germline CDR1 is SGHTA and CDR2 is FQGTGA. CDR3 length: 15 amino acids. V lost 5 bases and J lost 8, with 16 bases in between. CDR3 DNA sequence: TGTGCCAGCAGCGCCCTCGGCAGGGGTCATTCACCCCTCCACTTT. Encoded protein: CASSALGRGHSPLHF. Looking up the rest from reference TRBV7-3 and TRBJ1-6 gives the full variable domain: GAGVSQTPSNKVTEKGKYVELRCDPISGHTALYWYRQSLGQGPEFLIYFQGTGAADDSGLPNDRFFAVRPEGSVSTLKIQRTERGDSAVYLCASSALGRGHSPLHFGNGTRLTVT.

This chain connects TRBV4-3 to TRBJ1-3, with a tentative D call TRBD1 (6 bases). The CDR3 extends over 15 amino acids. Germline CDR1 reads LGHNA; CDR2 reads YSLEER. V shed 3 bases and J shed 2 bases, with 11 bases lying between them. DNA of the CDR3: TGCGCCAGCAGCCAGCCGGGACACGCTGGAAACACCATATATTTT. Translating gives CASSQPGHAGNTIYF.

The rearrangement uses TRBV5-1 and TRBJ1-2; 7 bases line up with TRBD1. V gave up 0 bases and J gave up 1 base; unmatched junction bases: 3. Germline CDR1 reads SGHRS; CDR2 reads YFSETQ. This CDR3 is built from 15 residues. CDR3 in amino acids: CASSLGGGGNYGYTF. The CDR3 coding sequence is TGCGCCAGCAGCTTGGGAGGGGGCGGTAACTATGGCTACACCTTC.

The rearrangement links TRBV9 to TRBJ2-1; 7 bases line up with TRBD2. With V trimmed by 3 bases and J by 4 bases, 7 bases remained unmatched. The CDR3 has 15 amino acids. Germline-derived CDR1 and CDR2 are SGDLS and YYNGEE. This chain's CDR3 is CASSARWGGYNEQFF. CDR3 bases: TGTGCCAGCAGCGCCCGTTGGGGGGGGTACAATGAGCAGTTCTTC.

The chain employs TRBV4-3 and TRBJ2-5; 12 nucleotides line up with TRBD2. The CDR3 extends over 15 amino acids. Per germline, CDR1 LGHNA and CDR2 YSLEER. J gave up 7 bases and V 0 bases, and 3 bases lay outside the gene matches. CDR3: CASSQDLLAGGTQYF. The CDR3 DNA reads as TGCGCCAGCAGCCAAGATTTACTAGCGGGAGGGACCCAGTACTTC.

The V gene is TRBV5-1, the J gene TRBJ2-1; 13 bases agree with TRBD2. V lost 4 bases, J lost 4 bases, and 17 bases stayed unmatched. Germline V gene sequence: CDR1 SGHRS, CDR2 YFSETQ. This CDR3 spans 20 amino acids. This CDR3 reads CASSTVPGTSGIKVYNEQFF. In DNA form, the CDR3 reads TGCGCCAGCAGCACCGTTCCCGGGACTAGCGGGATTAAGGTGTACAATGAGCAGTTCTTC.

The gene calls are TRBV13 and TRBJ2-5, with D possibly TRBD2 on 6 matching bases. Trimming shortened V by 5 bases and J by 10 bases, and 14 bases separated the two germline ends. CDR1 and CDR2 from the germline V gene are PRHDT and FYEKMQ (reference sequence). CDR3 length equals 12 residues. This CDR3 is CASSQARGGQYF. The CDR3 DNA is TGTGCCAGCAGCCAAGCAAGGGGAGGCCAGTACTTC.

The CDR3 region has the DNA TGTGCCAGCAGCCCGACAGGACAGGGTGAAATGTATTTT. It is translated as CASSPTGQGEMYF. The gene calls are TRBV7-9 and TRBJ2-3; 8 bases line up with TRBD1. The CDR3 covers 13 residues. Trimming removed 5 bases from V and 14 bases from J; junction bases left unmatched: 12. Germline V gives CDR1 SEHNR, CDR2 FQNEAQ (reference sequence).

The chain uses TRBV4-3 and TRBJ1-5; D not resolved. CDR3 length equals 15 residues. V lost 8 bases, J lost 4 bases, and 18 bases lay in between. From germline, CDR1 is LGHNA and CDR2 YSLEER. The CDR3 coding sequence is TGCGCCAGCCCCTCTGGTCTGAGCGGAAATCAGCCCCAGCATTTT. It yields the protein CASPSGLSGNQPQHF.

The rearrangement uses TRBV6-5 and TRBJ2-7, with D possibly TRBD1 on 6 matching bases. Trimming took off 4 bases at V and 3 bases at J, with 16 bases between the two ends. CDR3 length: 15 amino acids. The germline CDR1 and CDR2 sequences are MNHEY and SVGAGI. CDR3 DNA sequence: TGTGCCAGCAGTTCCGGCCAGGGGCTCGGCTACGAGCAGTACTTC. This sequence encodes CASSSGQGLGYEQYF.

The chain carries TRBV6-6 and TRBJ2-5; 8 bases line up with TRBD2. After removal of 7 bases from V and 5 bases from J, the junction contained 3 bases not matched to a gene. This CDR3 has 12 residues. CDR1 is MNHNY and CDR2 is SVGAGI in the germline V gene (reference sequence). The CDR3 region is CASTRGRETQYF. CDR3 nucleotides: TGTGCCAGCACTCGCGGGAGGGAGACCCAGTACTTC.

The V call is TRBV19, the J call TRBJ1-3, with a weak D call TRBD1 (5 bases). The germline V gene encodes CDR1 LNHDA and CDR2 SQIVND (reference sequence). The V end lost 1 base, the J end lost 0 bases, and 7 bases lay between the germline ends. The CDR3 spans 15 residues. The CDR3 spells CASSIGGSSGNTIYF. The CDR3 region has the DNA TGTGCCAGTAGTATAGGGGGCAGCTCTGGAAACACCATATATTTT.

The rearrangement uses TRBV6-5 and TRBJ1-2; tentative D call: TRBD1 (6 bases). Between the trimmed V and J ends, which lost 6 bases and 8 bases, there was a span of 16 bases. The germline gives CDR1 MNHEY, CDR2 SVGAGI. This CDR3 region has 13 residues. The DNA of the CDR3 is TGTGCCAGCAGGTTGGCAGGGGTATACGGCTACACCTTC. Its protein product is CASRLAGVYGYTF.

The J gene is TRBJ1-2, the V gene TRBV6-5, with 7 bases lining up with TRBD1. From germline, CDR1 is MNHEY and CDR2 SVGAGI. V lost 5 bases to trimming and J lost 4 bases; unmatched junction nucleotides: 7. CDR3 length: 14 amino acids. This CDR3 is CASSRPDRVYGYTF. CDR3 nucleotide sequence: TGTGCCAGCAGTCGCCCCGACAGGGTCTATGGCTACACCTTC.

The chain recombines TRBV4-1 with TRBJ2-2; 9 bases line up with TRBD2. V gave up 3 bases and J gave up 4 bases; unmatched junction bases: 9. The germline gives CDR1 MGHRA, CDR2 YSYEKL. This CDR3 has 17 residues. The CDR3 is CASSQGRGGVPTGELFF. The CDR3 DNA follows: TGCGCCAGCAGCCAGGGGCGGGGGGGGGTCCCCACCGGGGAGCTGTTTTTT.

This clone appeared a single time. J is TRBJ2-3 and V is TRBV5-3; possibly TRBD1 for D (6 bases). TRBV5-3 is marked as an open reading frame, function uncertain. The V end lost 1 base, the J end lost 5 bases, and 11 bases lay between the germline ends. The CDR3 contains 14 residues. The CDR3 nucleotides are TGTGCCAGAAGCTTGTGCATCAGGGGAGATACGCAGTATTTT. This sequence encodes CARSLCIRGDTQYF.